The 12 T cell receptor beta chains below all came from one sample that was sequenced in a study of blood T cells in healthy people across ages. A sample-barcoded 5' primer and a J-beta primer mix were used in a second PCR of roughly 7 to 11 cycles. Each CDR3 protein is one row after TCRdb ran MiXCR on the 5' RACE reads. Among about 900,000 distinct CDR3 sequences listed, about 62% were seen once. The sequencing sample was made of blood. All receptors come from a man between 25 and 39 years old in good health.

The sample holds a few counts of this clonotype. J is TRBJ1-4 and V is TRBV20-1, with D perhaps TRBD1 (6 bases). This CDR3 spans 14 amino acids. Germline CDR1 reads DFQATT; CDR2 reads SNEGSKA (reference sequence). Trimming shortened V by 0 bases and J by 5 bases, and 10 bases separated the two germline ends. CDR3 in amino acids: CSAREWQGNEKLFF. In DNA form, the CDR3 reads TGCAGTGCTAGAGAATGGCAGGGGAATGAAAAACTGTTTTTT.

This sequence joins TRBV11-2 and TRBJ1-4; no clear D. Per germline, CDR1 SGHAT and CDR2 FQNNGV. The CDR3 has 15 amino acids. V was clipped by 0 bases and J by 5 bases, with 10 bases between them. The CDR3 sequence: CASSLDLGVNEKLFF. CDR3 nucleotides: TGTGCCAGCAGCTTAGATCTCGGGGTGAATGAAAAACTGTTTTTT.

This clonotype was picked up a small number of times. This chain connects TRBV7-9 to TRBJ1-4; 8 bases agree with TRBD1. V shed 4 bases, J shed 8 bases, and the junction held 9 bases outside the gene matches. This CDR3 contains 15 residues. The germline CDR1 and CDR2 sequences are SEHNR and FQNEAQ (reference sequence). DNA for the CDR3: TGTGCCAGCAGCTCCCCGTTCGGGACAGGAGAAAAACTGTTTTTT. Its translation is CASSSPFGTGEKLFF.

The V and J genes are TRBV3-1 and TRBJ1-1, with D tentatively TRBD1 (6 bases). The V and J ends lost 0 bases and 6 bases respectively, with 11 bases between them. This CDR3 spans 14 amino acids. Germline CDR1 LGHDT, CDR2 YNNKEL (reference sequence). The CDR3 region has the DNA TGTGCCAGCAGCCAAGAACCCAGGGGCGCTGAAGCTTTCTTT. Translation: CASSQEPRGAEAFF.

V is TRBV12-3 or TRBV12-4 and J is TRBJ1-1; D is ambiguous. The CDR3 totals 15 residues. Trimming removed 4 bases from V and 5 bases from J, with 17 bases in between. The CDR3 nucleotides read TGTGCCAGCAGTTCGGTTCGGCGATGGGATACTGAAGCTTTCTTT. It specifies CASSSVRRWDTEAFF.

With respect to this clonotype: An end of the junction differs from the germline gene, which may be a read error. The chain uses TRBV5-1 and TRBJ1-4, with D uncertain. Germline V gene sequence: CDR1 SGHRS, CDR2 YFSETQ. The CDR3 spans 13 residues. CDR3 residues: CACSLVEGEKLFF. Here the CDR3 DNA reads TGCGCCTGCAGCTTGGTGGAGGGTGAAAAACTGTTTTTT.

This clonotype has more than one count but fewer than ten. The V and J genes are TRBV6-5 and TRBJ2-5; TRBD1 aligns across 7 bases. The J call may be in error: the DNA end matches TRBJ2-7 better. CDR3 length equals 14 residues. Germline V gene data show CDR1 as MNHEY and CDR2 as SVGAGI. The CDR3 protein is CASSYRGRSYEQYF. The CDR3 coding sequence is TGTGCCAGCAGTTACAGGGGGCGATCCTACGAGCAGTACTTC.

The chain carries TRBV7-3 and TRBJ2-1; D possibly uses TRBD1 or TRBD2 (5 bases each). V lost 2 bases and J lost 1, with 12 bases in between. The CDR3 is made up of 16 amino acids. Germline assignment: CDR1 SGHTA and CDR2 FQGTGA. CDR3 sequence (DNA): TGTGCCAGCAGCTTACAGGTGGGGGATTCCTACAATGAGCAGTTCTTC. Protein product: CASSLQVGDSYNEQFF.

The CDR3 nucleotides are TGTGCCAGCAGCCAAGACCTGGTAGACAGAAATATTGGCTACACCTTC. It codes for CASSQDLVDRNIGYTF. The chain links TRBV3-1 to TRBJ1-2; D may be TRBD1 (5 bases). The CDR3 runs 16 residues. CDR1 LGHDT and CDR2 YNNKEL come from the germline V gene (reference sequence). The V end lost 0 bases, the J end lost 7 bases, and 18 bases lay between the germline ends.

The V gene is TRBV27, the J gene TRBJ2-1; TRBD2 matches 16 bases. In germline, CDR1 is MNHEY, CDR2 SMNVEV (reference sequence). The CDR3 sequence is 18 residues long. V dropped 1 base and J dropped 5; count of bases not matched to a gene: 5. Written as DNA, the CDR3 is TGTGCCAGCAGTTTATTAGGGACTAGCGGGGGGGACGACAATGAGCAGTTCTTC. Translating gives CASSLLGTSGGDDNEQFF.

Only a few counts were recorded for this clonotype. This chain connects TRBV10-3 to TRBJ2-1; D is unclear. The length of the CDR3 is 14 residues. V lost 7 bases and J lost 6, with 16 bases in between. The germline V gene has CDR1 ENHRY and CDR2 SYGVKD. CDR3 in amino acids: CAITDSRRSNEQFF. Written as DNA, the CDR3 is TGTGCCATCACAGACTCCCGGCGTAGCAATGAGCAGTTCTTC.

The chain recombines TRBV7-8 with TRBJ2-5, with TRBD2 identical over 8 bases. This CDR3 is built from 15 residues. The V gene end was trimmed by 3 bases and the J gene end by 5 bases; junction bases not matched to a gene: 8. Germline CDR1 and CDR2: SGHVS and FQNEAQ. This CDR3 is CASSFSGDLGETQYF. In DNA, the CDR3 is TGTGCCAGCAGCTTTAGCGGGGATTTAGGGGAGACCCAGTACTTC.